This T cell receptor (beta chain) originates from a study of CD8 T cells in Susac syndrome. The authors sequenced TCR beta from blood CD8+ and CD4+ T cells. TEMRA cells were FACS-enriched, unlike CD8+ and CD4+ T cells, which were negatively isolated. A remark on this clonotype: Antigen specificity is unknown.

Random hexamers primed reverse transcription of 0.5 to 1 ug RNA. A multiplex approach, immunoSEQ multiplex PCR, amplified TCR beta CDR3 across 54 Vbeta and 13 Jbeta. TCRdb passed the immunoSEQ multiplex PCR reads through MiXCR, listing each CDR3 protein once. The sample comprises about 200,000 distinct CDR3 sequences, 95% of which are singletons, and around 0.08% rests with the top ten. Study conclusions and caveats: The TCR sequencing and HLA analysis in the study involved a relatively small number of individuals, as the study acknowledged.

CDR1 and CDR2 (germline): MNHEY, SVGAGI. The CDR3 is 13 amino acids. V lost 7 bases to trimming and J lost 2 bases, with 9 bases between them. This TCR came from a human donor with multiple sclerosis. The specimen was CD4+ T cells from PBMCs. The J gene is TRBJ1-3, the V gene TRBV6-5; D gene ambiguous. The DNA for the CDR3 is TGTGCCAGCACCCGTGAGGCTGGAAACACCATATATTTT. Translated: CASTREAGNTIYF.